This T cell receptor (beta chain) comes out of a study of T cell responses to AZD1222 COVID-19 vaccine (dated by TCRdb to about 2021). Context from the whole study: A total of approximately 240 trial participants underwent TCR sequencing, of whom roughly 210 had received two doses of AZD1222 and approximately 26 had received two doses of the MenACWY control vaccine. Trial participants were enrolled into age subgroups of 18-55, 56-69 and 70-plus years, which contained about 150, 28 and 57 TCR-sequenced participants, respectively. Study-wide conclusions, independent of this receptor: Nearly half of unique spike-specific TCRs reportedly recognized epitopes outside regions mutated in the B.1.351 and B.1.1.7 variants. Conclusions about previously exposed vaccinees were limited because only a handful of AZD1222 recipients were SARS-CoV-2 seropositive at baseline. Most participants were white British and females outnumbered males, and the authors suggested that clonal diversity may have been underestimated. After two AZD1222 doses, both the breadth and the depth of spike-specific TCRs were significantly higher than at day 0 and than in MenACWY recipients. CD4 TCRs associated with the vaccine covered the entire spike protein, and the dominant responses were in regions 160-218 and 743-854. Because no samples from the day 14 peak response were available, repertoires could be characterized only after the peak T cell response. The 56-69-year group was small, and its depth increase did not reach significance, likely because of low power.

The time point label, as the study defines it: about 28 days (+/-7) after the second vaccine dose. Because spike-specific TCR depth and breadth did not differ between the two schedules, AZD1222 recipients who got a second dose at roughly 4 weeks were pooled with those who got a second dose at roughly 12 weeks. Vaccinee samples were obtained from the UK trials COV001 and COV002, which included a single-blind randomized controlled phase 2/3 trial of AZD1222 (ChAdOx1 nCoV-19) in healthy adults. Trial participant PBMC samples were collected at day 0 and day 28 after the second dose for TCRbeta chain sequencing. Concerning this clone: Its antigen is not yet known. Base-call qualities are not available, and no considerably larger clone is one nucleotide away.

The CDR3 regions of human TCRbeta chains were subjected to immunosequencing. For the original study's pipeline: Repertoire TCRs were checked for matches against a reference library of SARS-CoV-2-specific TCRs that had been generated using the MIRA antigen-specificity platform. Breadth was defined as the fraction of unique TCRs that were SARS-CoV-2-associated, and depth was defined as the fraction of total T cells that were SARS-CoV-2-associated. Using the MIRA data, every spike-specific TCR was mapped to the spike region that the TCR reacted to and assigned to either a CD4 or a CD8 class. Log10-transformed breadth and depth values were compared by one-way ANOVA with Sidak's multiple comparisons tests. TCRdb provides this immuneACCESS table in a form limited to in-frame rearrangements. Some clones are lacking; in checked studies, under half of them reflect an unresolved V gene, and why the rest are absent is not known. V and J calls and clone size are copied from that table; D and trimming were computed from the DNA. This sample holds 65,000 to 85,000 clones; approximately 80% were observed only once. The biggest ten clones account for 11% to 15% of the sample.

From the cysteine up to the phenylalanine, the CDR3 has a length of 17 residues. The DNA shown is the 51-base CDR3, in frame from base 1. The germline V gene supplies CDR1 KGHSH and CDR2 LQKENI. The V end loses 4 bases and the J end loses 1 base, and a stretch of 19 bases separates them. The clonotype originates from an adult who received the AZD1222 COVID-19 vaccine. The V gene is TRBV18 and the J gene is TRBJ1-1; a tentative D match to TRBD1 spans 5 bases. The specimen was peripheral blood, collected 28 days after the second AZD1222 dose. The DNA is as follows: TGTGCCAGCTCACTAAACCGGGGCCACGGAAGGAACACTGAAGCTTTCTTT. Its protein product is CASSLNRGHGRNTEAFF.